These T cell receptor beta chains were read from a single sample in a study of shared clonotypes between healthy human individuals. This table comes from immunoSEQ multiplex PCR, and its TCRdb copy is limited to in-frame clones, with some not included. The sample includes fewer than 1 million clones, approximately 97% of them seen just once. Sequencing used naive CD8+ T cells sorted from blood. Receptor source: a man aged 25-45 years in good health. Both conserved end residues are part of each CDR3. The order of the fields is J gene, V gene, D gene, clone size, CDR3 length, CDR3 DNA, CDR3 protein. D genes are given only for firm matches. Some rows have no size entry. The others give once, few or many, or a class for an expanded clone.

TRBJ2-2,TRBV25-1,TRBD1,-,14,TGTGCCAGCAGTGCGGACAGGGCTCCCGGGGAGCTGTTTTTT,CASSADRAPGELFF
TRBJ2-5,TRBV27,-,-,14,TGTGCCAGCAGTTTAGCGGGGCAACAAGAGACCCAGTACTTC,CASSLAGQQETQYF
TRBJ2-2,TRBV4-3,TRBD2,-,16,TGCGCCAGCAGCCCGATAGCGGGAGTAGGGACCGGGGAGCTGTTTTTT,CASSPIAGVGTGELFF
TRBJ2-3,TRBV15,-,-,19,TGTGCCACCAGCAGTACTAGAGTTTTGGGATTTTTGAACACAGATACGCAGTATTTT,CATSSTRVLGFLNTDTQYF
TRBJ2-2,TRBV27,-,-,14,TGTGCCAGCAGTTTGTTCTCGGGGGTCGGGGAGCTGTTTTTT,CASSLFSGVGELFF
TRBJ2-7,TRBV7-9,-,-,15,TGTGCCAGCAGCTTATTAATGGGGTTTCGGTACGAGCAGTACTTC,CASSLLMGFRYEQYF
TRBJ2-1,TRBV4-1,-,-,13,TGCGCCAGCAGTCCGGCAGCCGCTAATGAGCAGTTCTTC,CASSPAAANEQFF
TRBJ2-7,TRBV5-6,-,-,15,TGTGCCAGCAGCCGGATCGGATTAGGAACCGACGAGCAGTACTTC,CASSRIGLGTDEQYF
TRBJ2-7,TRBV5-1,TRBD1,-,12,TGCGCCAGCAGCGACAGGGCCTACGAGCAGTACTTC,CASSDRAYEQYF
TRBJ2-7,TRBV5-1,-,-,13,TGCGCCAGCAGCTTGACTAGGGACTACGAGCAGTACTTC,CASSLTRDYEQYF
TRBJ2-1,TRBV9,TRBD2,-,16,TGTGCCAGCAGCATCAGACTAGCGGGAGATCTCAATGAGCAGTTCTTC,CASSIRLAGDLNEQFF
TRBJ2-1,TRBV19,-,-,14,TGTGCCAGTAGTCCTCGCCGCTACTACAATGAGCAGTTCTTC,CASSPRRYYNEQFF
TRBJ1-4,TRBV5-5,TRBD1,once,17,TGTGCCAGCAGCCTGTCTTCTTGGACAGGGGATAATGAAAAACTGTTTTTT,CASSLSSWTGDNEKLFF
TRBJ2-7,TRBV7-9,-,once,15,TGTGCCAGCAGCTTAGAGTGGGACGGTACCTACGAGCAGTACTTC,CASSLEWDGTYEQYF
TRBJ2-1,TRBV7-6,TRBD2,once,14,TGTGCCAGCAGCTTACTGACTAGCCCCAATGAGCAGTTCTTC,CASSLLTSPNEQFF
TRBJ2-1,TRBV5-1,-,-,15,TGCGCCAGCAGCTTGGCCCAGGGGACCTACAATGAGCAGTTCTTC,CASSLAQGTYNEQFF
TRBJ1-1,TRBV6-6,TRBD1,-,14,TGTGCTACAGCATACCGACAGGGGGCCACTGAAGCTTTCTTT,CATAYRQGATEAFF
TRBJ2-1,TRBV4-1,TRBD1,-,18,TGCGCCAGCAGCGGGGGGCAGGGGGCCTCCCTATACTACAATGAGCAGTTCTTC,CASSGGQGASLYYNEQFF
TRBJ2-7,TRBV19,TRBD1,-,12,TGTGCCACCAGGGACAGGAAATACGAGCAGTACTTC,CATRDRKYEQYF
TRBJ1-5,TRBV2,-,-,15,TGTGCCAGCAGTGTTACAGGGTATAGCAATCAGCCCCAGCATTTT,CASSVTGYSNQPQHF
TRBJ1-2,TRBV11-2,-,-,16,TGTGCCAGCAGCTTATCTCCCGGCCAGGGGCCTGATGGCTACACCTTC,CASSLSPGQGPDGYTF
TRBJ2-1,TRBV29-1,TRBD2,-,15,TGCAGCGTTGAAGAGGTCAGCGGGGGATACAATGAGCAGTTCTTC,CSVEEVSGGYNEQFF
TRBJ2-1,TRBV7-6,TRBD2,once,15,TGTGCCAGCAGCTTAGAGCCGGGACTAGCGTTAGAGCAGTTCTTC,CASSLEPGLALEQFF
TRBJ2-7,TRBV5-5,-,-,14,TGTGCCAGCAGCTTGAGGGCGGGAACCTACGAGCAGTACTTC,CASSLRAGTYEQYF
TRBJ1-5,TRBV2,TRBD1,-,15,TGTGCCAGCAGTGGCCGAGACAGGGCACAGCAGCCCCAGCATTTT,CASSGRDRAQQPQHF
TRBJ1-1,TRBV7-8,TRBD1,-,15,TGTGCCAGCAGCTTAGGAACGACAGGGGTCACTGAAGCTTTCTTT,CASSLGTTGVTEAFF
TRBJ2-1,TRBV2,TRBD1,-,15,TGTGCCAGCAGTGAGGGGACAGGACCTTACAATGAGCAGTTCTTC,CASSEGTGPYNEQFF
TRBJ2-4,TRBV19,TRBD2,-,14,TGTGCCAGTAGTCTCGGGACTAGCATAAACATTCAGTACTTC,CASSLGTSINIQYF
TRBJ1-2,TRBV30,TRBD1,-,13,TGTGCCTGGGGACAGGGGGCGAACTATGGCTACACCTTC,CAWGQGANYGYTF
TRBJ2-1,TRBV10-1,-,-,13,TGCGCCAGCAGTGAGCGGCAGTACAATGAGCAGTTCTTC,CASSERQYNEQFF
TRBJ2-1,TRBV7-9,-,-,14,TGTGCCAGCAGCTTCCGGGACCTCTACAATGAGCAGTTCTTC,CASSFRDLYNEQFF
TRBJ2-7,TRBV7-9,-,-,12,TGTGCCAGCAGAGGCCGCGACTACGAGCAGTACTTC,CASRGRDYEQYF
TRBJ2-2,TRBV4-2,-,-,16,TGTGCCAGCAGCCCTGGGGCTTCCCTAATCACCGGGGAGCTGTTTTTT,CASSPGASLITGELFF
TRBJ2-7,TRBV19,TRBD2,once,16,TGTGCCAGTAGTGTCGGACTAGCGGGAGTCGACCACGAGCAGTACTTC,CASSVGLAGVDHEQYF
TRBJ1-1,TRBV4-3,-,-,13,TGCGCCAGCAGCCGGGGACAGAACACTGAAGCTTTCTTT,CASSRGQNTEAFF
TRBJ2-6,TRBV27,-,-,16,TGTGCCAGCAGTTTACTTGTCACCTCTGGGGCCAACGTCCTGACTTTC,CASSLLVTSGANVLTF